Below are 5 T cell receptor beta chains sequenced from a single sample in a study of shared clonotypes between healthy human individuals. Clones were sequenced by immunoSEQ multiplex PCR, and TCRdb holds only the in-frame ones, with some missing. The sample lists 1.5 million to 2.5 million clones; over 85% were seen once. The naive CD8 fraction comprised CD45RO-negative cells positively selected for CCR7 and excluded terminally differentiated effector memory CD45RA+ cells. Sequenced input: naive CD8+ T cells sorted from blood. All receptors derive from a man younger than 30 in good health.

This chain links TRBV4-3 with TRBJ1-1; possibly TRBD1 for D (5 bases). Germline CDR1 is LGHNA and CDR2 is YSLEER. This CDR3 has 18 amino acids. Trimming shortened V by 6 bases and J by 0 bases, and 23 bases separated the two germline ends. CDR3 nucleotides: TGCGCCAGCAGAATAGGGACGTCTGGAAGTTTAATGAACACTGAAGCTTTCTTT. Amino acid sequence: CASRIGTSGSLMNTEAFF.

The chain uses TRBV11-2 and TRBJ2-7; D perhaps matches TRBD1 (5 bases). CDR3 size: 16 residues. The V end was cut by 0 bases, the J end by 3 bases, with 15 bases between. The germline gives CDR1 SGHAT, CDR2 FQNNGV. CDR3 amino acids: CASSLEGRTVNYEQYF. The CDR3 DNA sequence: TGTGCCAGCAGCTTAGAGGGGCGTACTGTTAACTACGAGCAGTACTTC.

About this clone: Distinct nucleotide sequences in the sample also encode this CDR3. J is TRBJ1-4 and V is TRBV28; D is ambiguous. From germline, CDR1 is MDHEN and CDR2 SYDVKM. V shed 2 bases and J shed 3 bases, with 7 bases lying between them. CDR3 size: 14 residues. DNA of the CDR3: TGTGCCAGCAGTTTAAGGCGGCCTAATGAAAAACTGTTTTTT. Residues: CASSLRRPNEKLFF.

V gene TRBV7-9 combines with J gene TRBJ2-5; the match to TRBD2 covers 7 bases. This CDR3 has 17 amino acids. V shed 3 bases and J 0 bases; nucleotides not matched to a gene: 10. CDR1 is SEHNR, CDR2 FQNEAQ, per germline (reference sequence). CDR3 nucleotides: TGTGCCAGCAGCTTGCCCGCTAGCGGCCCCTACCAAGAGACCCAGTACTTC. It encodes CASSLPASGPYQETQYF. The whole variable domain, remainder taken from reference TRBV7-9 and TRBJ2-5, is DTGVSQNPRHKITKRGQNVTFRCDPISEHNRLYWYRQTLGQGPEFLTYFQNEAQLEKSRLLSDRFSAERPKGSFSTLEIQRTEQGDSAMYLCASSLPASGPYQETQYFGPGTRLLVL.

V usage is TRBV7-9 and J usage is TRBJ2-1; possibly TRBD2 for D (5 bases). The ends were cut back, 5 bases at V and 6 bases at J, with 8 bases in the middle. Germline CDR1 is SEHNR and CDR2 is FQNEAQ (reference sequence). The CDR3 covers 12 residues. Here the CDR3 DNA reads TGTGCCAGCAGCGACGGAGGCAATGAGCAGTTCTTC. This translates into CASSDGGNEQFF. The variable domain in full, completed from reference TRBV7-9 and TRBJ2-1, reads DTGVSQNPRHKITKRGQNVTFRCDPISEHNRLYWYRQTLGQGPEFLTYFQNEAQLEKSRLLSDRFSAERPKGSFSTLEIQRTEQGDSAMYLCASSDGGNEQFFGPGTRLTVL.